This T cell receptor beta chain emerged from a study of cytomegalovirus exposure and HLA in healthy donors. Study details: As released early, the data held 70 million to 100 million unique TCRs from HLA-typed donors.

To note about this clone: Its target is not known.

Findings and limits, study-wide: Per a prior analysis, the majority of TCR beta V segments were productive roughly 87% or roughly 30% of the time. After further analysis at a later stage, 16,951 TCR beta sequences were associated with HLA alleles at 0.05 false discovery rate.

The PCR employed 60 Vbeta primers together with 13 Jbeta primers. In the authors' workflow: Among the unique TCR beta chains that a later analysis counted, 80 million to 100 million in all, 10 million to 14 million were shared. Produced via immunoSEQ multiplex PCR; TCRdb's table is partial and in-frame only. The V and J calls and clone size are taken from that table; D and trimming were inferred from the DNA. The sample records fewer than 200,000 clones, 87% being singletons. The CDR3 has 14 residues. The TCR comes from a boy aged 2 to 10 in good health and CMV-seronegative. The sample comprised PBMCs. This chain uses TRBV21-1 with TRBJ1-2; TRBD1 is taken as the D call from the table, unchecked against the DNA. TRBV21-1 has pseudogene status. The chain's CDR3 is CASSDRDRDHGYTF. In DNA form, the CDR3 reads TGTGCCAGCAGCGACCGGGACAGGGACCATGGCTACACCTTC.